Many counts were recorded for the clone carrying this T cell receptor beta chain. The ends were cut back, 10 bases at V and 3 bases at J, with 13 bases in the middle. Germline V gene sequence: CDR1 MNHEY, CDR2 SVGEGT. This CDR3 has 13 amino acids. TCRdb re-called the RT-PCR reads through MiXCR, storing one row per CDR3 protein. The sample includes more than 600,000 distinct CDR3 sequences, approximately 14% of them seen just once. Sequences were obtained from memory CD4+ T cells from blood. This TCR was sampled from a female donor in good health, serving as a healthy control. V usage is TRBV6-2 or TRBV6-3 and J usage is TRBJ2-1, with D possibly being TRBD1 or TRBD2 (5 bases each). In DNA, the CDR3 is TGTGCCACCTTCCGGGACGGCTACAATGAGCAGTTCTTC. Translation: CATFRDGYNEQFF.